The sequence of this T cell receptor (beta chain) was determined in a study of T-cell reconstitution after alpha-beta-depleted transplantation in children listed by TCRdb under 2016. Concerning the study at large: Using TCR repertoire profiling, the study followed T-cell immune reconstitution in a quantitative way in children after TCRalphabeta/CD19-depleted allogeneic hematopoietic cell transplantation. Study-wide conclusions, independent of this receptor: In some patients, high TCRbeta diversity at day 60 was attributed to recipient T cells and intrathymic progenitors that had survived conditioning. The apparently early alphabetaT-cell count recovery about two months after transplant was reportedly dependent on only several hundred rapidly expanded clones derived from non-depleted graft cells. The frequencies of hyperexpanded clones fell over the following months, and after one year, T-cell counts and TCRbeta diversity were mostly attributed to newly produced T cells.

This clonotype was detected once. Its target antigen remains unknown. No base qualities exist here, and no much larger clone lies one base off it. A lone read offers only weak evidence. V was cut back by 0 bases and J by 0 bases, leaving a gap of 12 bases between them. From cysteine to phenylalanine, the CDR3 is 17 amino acids long. Just the 51-base CDR3 DNA is kept, in frame starting at base 1. The germline V gene supplies CDR1 LGHNA and CDR2 YSLEER. This sample's treatment or condition label indicates: allogeneic hematopoietic cell transplantation with graft depleted of TCRalphabeta T cells and CD19 B cells. The transplant recipients were children given TCRalphabeta/CD19-depleted allogeneic hematopoietic cell grafts. Libraries came from PCR. Sequencing relied on an Illumina HiSeq 2500. TCR libraries were prepared with molecular barcoding, using unique molecular identifiers to normalize TCRbeta repertoire quantification. The public sequencing data were trimmed at Q25 with fastp and processed into clonotypes with MiXCR by TCRdb, which kept only in-frame beta chains. For every CDR3 protein sequence, its rows merge into one entry that carries the most common genes and DNA. The sample has about 70,000 distinct CDR3 sequences on record, 11% of them singletons. The leading ten clones occupy approximately 13% of the sample.

In this chain, TRBV4-3 is recombined with TRBJ1-5; the D gene is unclear. The sequences come from PBMCs, collected before TCRalphabeta/CD19-depleted stem cell transplant. The sequence was obtained from a boy aged 10-17 years with acute myeloid leukemia, due to receive a stem cell transplant. The CDR3 reads as follows: CASSQDLDFYSNQPQHF. The DNA reads TGCGCCAGCAGCCAAGATCTGGACTTTTATAGCAATCAGCCCCAGCATTTT.